Presented here are 26 T cell receptor beta chains from one specimen sequenced in a study of T cell responses to AZD1222 COVID-19 vaccine. Method: immunoSEQ multiplex PCR; TCRdb's copy keeps in-frame clones and lacks some. Among about 140,000 clones listed, roughly 93% were seen once. This material consisted of peripheral blood, taken 28 days after the second AZD1222 dose. The source is an adult who received the AZD1222 COVID-19 vaccine.

The chain employs TRBV19 and TRBJ1-1, with unresolved D. The V end was cut by 4 bases, the J end by 1 base, with 7 bases between. The V gene's germline CDR1 is LNHDA and CDR2 SQIVND (reference sequence). The CDR3 covers 13 residues. The CDR3: CASSNTRNTEAFF. The CDR3 bases are TGTGCCAGTAGTAACACCAGGAACACTGAAGCTTTCTTT.

The J gene is TRBJ2-5, the V gene TRBV11-3, with TRBD2 as a possible D gene (5 bases). V gave up 5 bases and J gave up 2 bases, with 9 bases separating them. Germline lookup yields CDR1 SGHNT and CDR2 YENEEA. The CDR3 loop spans 13 amino acids. CDR3 sequence reads: CASSPPGQETQYF. CDR3 nucleotides: TGTGCCAGCAGCCCGCCGGGGCAAGAGACCCAGTACTTC. Drawing the rest from reference TRBV11-3 and TRBJ2-5, the complete variable domain is EAGVVQSPRYKIIEKKQPVAFWCNPISGHNTLYWYLQNLGQGPELLIRYENEEAVDDSQLPKDRFSAERLKGVDSTLKIQPAELGDSAVYLCASSPPGQETQYFGPGTRLLVL.

V usage is TRBV3-1 (or the pseudogene TRBV3-2) and J usage is TRBJ1-1; no clear D. This CDR3 is 14 amino acids long. CDR1 is LGHDT, CDR2 YNNKEL, per germline (reference sequence). Trimming took off 4 bases at V and 4 bases at J, with 13 bases between the two ends. This chain's CDR3 is CASSLSPGSTEAFF. In nucleotides, the CDR3 is TGTGCCAGCAGCCTGTCACCCGGCTCCACTGAAGCTTTCTTT.

This chain uses TRBV18 with TRBJ2-3, with D possibly called TRBD1 or TRBD2 (6 bases each). This CDR3 comprises 16 residues. Germline assignment: CDR1 KGHSH and CDR2 LQKENI. V was shortened by 0 bases and J by 1 base, with 11 bases between the two germline ends. CDR3 nucleotide sequence: TGTGCCAGCTCACCACCGCGGAGGGGGGGCACAGATACGCAGTATTTT. Translated: CASSPPRRGGTDTQYF.

This chain uses TRBV9 with TRBJ2-5; D is perhaps TRBD1 (6 bases). This CDR3 is 15 amino acids long. V was cut by 0 bases and J by 2 bases, with 11 bases left in between. Germline CDR1 is SGDLS and CDR2 is YYNGEE. In DNA form, the CDR3 reads TGTGCCAGCAGCGTAGAGGCAGGGGTTCAAGAGACCCAGTACTTC. Translation gives CASSVEAGVQETQYF.

The V call is TRBV10-3, the J call TRBJ2-1; D tentatively fits TRBD1 or TRBD2 (5 bases each). The CDR3 sequence is 14 residues long. CDR1 and CDR2 (germline): ENHRY, SYGVKD. Trimming stripped 7 bases from V and 6 bases from J, with 16 bases between. The CDR3 is CAITRGSKLNEQFF. The CDR3 coding sequence is TGTGCCATCACCCGGGGCTCCAAGCTCAATGAGCAGTTCTTC.

The chain combines TRBV5-5 with TRBJ2-5; unclear D gene. Germline values: CDR1 SGHKS, CDR2 YYEKEE (reference sequence). V gave up 8 bases and J gave up 3 bases, with 8 bases separating them. CDR3 length equals 11 residues. CDR3 in amino acids: CASHREETQYF. The CDR3 DNA sequence: TGTGCCAGTCACCGGGAAGAGACCCAGTACTTC.

The chain couples TRBV9 to TRBJ2-3; D is possibly TRBD1 (6 bases). Germline assignment: CDR1 SGDLS and CDR2 YYNGEE. The CDR3 totals 14 residues. Trimming shortened V by 0 bases and J by 5 bases, and 10 bases separated the two germline ends. The CDR3 is CASSVVGAEDTQYF. In nucleotides, the CDR3 is TGTGCCAGCAGCGTAGTGGGGGCCGAAGATACGCAGTATTTT. Full variable domain (rest looked up from reference TRBV9 and TRBJ2-3): DSGVTQTPKHLITATGQRVTLRCSPRSGDLSVYWYQQSLDQGLQFLIQYYNGEERAKGNILERFSAQQFPDLHSELNLSSLELGDSALYFCASSVVGAEDTQYFGPGTRLTVL.

The chain joins TRBV5-6 to TRBJ1-2; maybe TRBD1 (5 bases). Germline V gene data show CDR1 as SGHDT and CDR2 as YYEEEE. The CDR3 spans 14 residues. V gave up 1 base and J gave up 9 bases, with 16 bases separating them. Written as DNA, the CDR3 is TGTGCCAGCAGCTTGTTCAAGGGACTCGAGAGCTACACCTTC. Translated: CASSLFKGLESYTF.

In DNA form, the CDR3 reads TGTGCCAGTAGTATGGTGGGAGTGGGTACAGATACGCAGTATTTT. This encodes CASSMVGVGTDTQYF. This chain links TRBV19 with TRBJ2-3; a weak D match, TRBD2 (5 bases). Trimming cost V 3 bases and J 3 bases, with 13 bases left between them. The CDR3 is 15 amino acids. Germline CDR1 LNHDA, CDR2 SQIVND (reference sequence).

The chain combines TRBV4-1 with TRBJ1-2, with no clear D. The CDR3 length is 14 residues. Germline loops: CDR1 MGHRA, CDR2 YSYEKL. Deletions cut 1 base from V and 3 bases from J, with 9 bases between. CDR3 in amino acids: CASSQVGQYYGYTF. For the CDR3, the DNA is TGCGCCAGCAGCCAAGTAGGCCAGTACTATGGCTACACCTTC.

This chain joins TRBV9 and TRBJ1-5; D not resolved. V lost 1 base and J 9 bases, leaving 11 bases between the germline ends. Germline assignment: CDR1 SGDLS and CDR2 YYNGEE. The CDR3 is made up of 13 amino acids. The CDR3 reads CASSVSEARPQHF. The CDR3 DNA follows: TGTGCCAGCAGCGTAAGTGAAGCAAGGCCCCAGCATTTT.

Many counts were recorded for this clone. The chain couples TRBV2 to TRBJ1-2; no firm D call. Germline CDR1 and CDR2: SNHLY and FYNNEI. V was shortened by 11 bases and J by 8 bases, with 15 bases between the two germline ends. This CDR3 spans 11 amino acids. CDR3 in DNA: TGTGCCGGTACACGGGGAGAAGGCTACACCTTC. Its translation: CAGTRGEGYTF.

This chain connects TRBV12-3 or TRBV12-4 to TRBJ2-1; a possible D gene is TRBD1 (5 bases). Trimming removed 3 bases at V and 16 bases at J, with 16 bases between. There are 12 residues in the CDR3. The CDR3 coding sequence is TGTGCCAGCAGTTTGCAGGTCGTCAGGGTTTTCTTC. Amino acid sequence: CASSLQVVRVFF.

The J gene is TRBJ1-1, the V gene TRBV10-3; D is uncertain. Germline V gene lookup returns CDR1 ENHRY and CDR2 SYGVKD. The CDR3 totals 12 residues. With 1 base removed from V and 3 bases from J, the gap between germline ends came to 3 bases. CDR3 sequence reads: CAISEFDTEAFF. CDR3 sequence (DNA): TGTGCCATCAGTGAGTTTGACACTGAAGCTTTCTTT.

V is TRBV9 and J is TRBJ2-1; D not resolved. V lost 0 bases and J 0 bases, leaving 7 bases between the germline ends. The length of the CDR3 is 15 residues. Germline values: CDR1 SGDLS, CDR2 YYNGEE. The chain's CDR3 is CASSVEISSYNEQFF. The CDR3 bases are TGTGCCAGCAGCGTAGAAATTAGCTCCTACAATGAGCAGTTCTTC. The whole variable domain, filled in from reference TRBV9 and TRBJ2-1, reads DSGVTQTPKHLITATGQRVTLRCSPRSGDLSVYWYQQSLDQGLQFLIQYYNGEERAKGNILERFSAQQFPDLHSELNLSSLELGDSALYFCASSVEISSYNEQFFGPGTRLTVL.

The J gene is TRBJ2-1, the V gene TRBV11-2, with 15 bases that match TRBD2. Germline CDR1 SGHAT, CDR2 FQNNGV. This CDR3 is built from 18 residues. J was trimmed by 1 base and V by 4 bases; bases with no gene match: 5. The CDR3 loop reads CASSSGTSGRTSYNEQFF. The CDR3 region has the DNA TGTGCCAGCAGCTCAGGGACTAGCGGGAGGACATCCTACAATGAGCAGTTCTTC.

The chain uses TRBV6-1 and TRBJ2-7; D gene ambiguous. This CDR3 comprises 15 residues. CDR1 and CDR2 from the germline V gene are MNHNS and SASEGT. V lost 3 bases, J lost 3 bases, and 15 bases lay in between. CDR3 in DNA: TGTGCCAGCAGTGATGGTTACAAATACATCTACGAGCAGTACGTC. Its translation: CASSDGYKYIYEQYV.

CDR3 in amino acids: CASTRQGYEKLFF. DNA of the CDR3: TGTGCCAGCACCCGACAAGGGTACGAAAAACTGTTTTTT. The V gene is TRBV28, the J gene TRBJ1-4; no clear D. The germline V and J ends were trimmed by 7 bases and 8 bases, with 14 bases remaining between them. The V gene's germline CDR1 is MDHEN and CDR2 SYDVKM. CDR3 length: 13 residues.

V usage is TRBV7-2 and J usage is TRBJ1-2, with unresolved D. Germline CDR1 reads SGHTA; CDR2 reads FQGNSA. This CDR3 has 14 amino acids. V lost 9 bases and J lost 2, with 16 bases in between. The CDR3 is CASFFGGSNYGYTF. The DNA of the CDR3 is TGTGCCAGTTTTTTCGGAGGGTCCAACTATGGCTACACCTTC.

The chain links TRBV5-8 to TRBJ1-1; tentative D call: TRBD1 (5 bases). V was trimmed by 4 bases and J by 0 bases, leaving 10 bases between them. Per germline, CDR1 SGHTS and CDR2 YDEGEE. CDR3 length equals 14 residues. This CDR3 reads CASSTGGMNTEAFF. CDR3 bases: TGTGCCAGCAGCACGGGGGGGATGAACACTGAAGCTTTCTTT.

The V gene is TRBV7-9, the J gene TRBJ2-5; 8 nucleotides match TRBD1. Trimming at V came to 4 bases and at J to 2 bases, leaving 3 bases not matched to a gene. The CDR3 spans 14 residues. Germline-derived CDR1 and CDR2 are SEHNR and FQNEAQ (reference sequence). The chain's CDR3 is CASSSDRGQETQYF. CDR3 nucleotides: TGTGCCAGCAGCTCCGACAGGGGACAAGAGACCCAGTACTTC.

The chain uses TRBV10-3 and TRBJ2-1; 15 bases align to TRBD2. The trim removed 2 bases at V and 4 bases at J, leaving 12 bases unmatched. The CDR3 is 20 amino acids. Germline CDR1 ENHRY, CDR2 SYGVKD. CDR3 DNA sequence: TGTGCCATCAGTGAGGCAGGACTAGCGGGAGGGGAGCGCCTTTACAATGAGCAGTTCTTC. This codes for CAISEAGLAGGERLYNEQFF.

This clone was seen a few times. CDR3 amino acids: CASSLRGKDDYTF. CDR3 DNA sequence: TGCGCCAGCAGCTTGAGGGGGAAAGATGACTACACCTTC. This rearrangement joins TRBV5-1 to TRBJ1-2, with D perhaps TRBD1 (6 bases). CDR3 size: 13 residues. Germline V gene sequence: CDR1 SGHRS, CDR2 YFSETQ. Trimming pared 1 base from V and 10 bases from J, leaving 14 bases between.

This chain links TRBV9 with TRBJ1-3; no clear D gene. The CDR3 runs 15 residues. With 0 bases removed from V and 0 bases from J, the gap between germline ends came to 7 bases. The germline CDR1 and CDR2 sequences are SGDLS and YYNGEE. CDR3 sequence: CASSVGPASGNTIYF. The CDR3 region has the DNA TGTGCCAGCAGCGTAGGGCCTGCCTCTGGAAACACCATATATTTT.

This chain connects TRBV5-8 to TRBJ2-1; D possibly matches TRBD1 or TRBD2 (5 bases each). Germline V CDR1 and CDR2: SGHTS, YDEGEE. V was pared by 4 bases and J by 2 bases, with 13 bases between. This CDR3 region has 15 residues. CDR3: CASSPTLGAYNEQFF. The CDR3 DNA reads as TGTGCCAGCAGCCCTACCCTGGGGGCCTACAATGAGCAGTTCTTC.